These 29 T cell receptor beta chains share one sample of origin, sequenced in a study of blood T cells in healthy people across ages (dated by TCRdb to about 2015). Library preparation used 5' RACE. Sequenced using an Illumina HiSeq 2500. A second PCR of roughly 7 to 12 cycles was performed with a sample-barcoded 5' primer and a J-beta primer mix. The public sequencing data were trimmed at Q25 with fastp and processed into clonotypes with MiXCR by TCRdb, which kept only in-frame beta chains. Each CDR3 protein appears once, grouped with its most common genes and DNA. This sample holds approximately 1.5 million distinct CDR3 sequences; around 40% were observed only once. The ten top clones hold around 4% of the sample. Sequenced: blood. These receptor sequences come from a woman aged 18-29 years in good health.

The CDR3 DNA is TGTGCCAGCATCGCGGAGGGGGCTCAAGAGACCCAGTACTTC. Protein sequence: CASIAEGAQETQYF. The V call is TRBV28, the J call TRBJ2-5, with D perhaps matching TRBD1 (7 bases). The CDR3 length is 14 residues. Germline V gene data show CDR1 as MDHEN and CDR2 as SYDVKM. V lost 7 bases and J 2 bases, leaving 14 bases between the germline ends.

V and J are TRBV6-2 or TRBV6-3 and TRBJ2-3, with 7 bases lining up with TRBD1. The DNA end lines up better with TRBJ1-5; the J call may be wrong. CDR3 length: 15 amino acids. CDR1 is MNHEY and CDR2 is SVGEGT in the germline V gene. In DNA form, the CDR3 reads TGTGCCAGCAGAACCGACAGGGTGGGTACAGATACGCAGCATTTT. Translation: CASRTDRVGTDTQHF.

The chain employs TRBV6-2 or TRBV6-3 and TRBJ2-1, with TRBD2 identical over 14 bases. The CDR3 sequence is 16 residues long. With V trimmed by 5 bases and J by 7 bases, 7 bases remained unmatched. The germline V gene encodes CDR1 MNHEY and CDR2 SVGEGT. For the CDR3, the DNA is TGTGCCAGCAGTCCCCGACTAGCGGGAGGGCCGAATGAGCAGTTCTTC. Translated, it gives CASSPRLAGGPNEQFF.

This clonotype was recorded a few times. The chain is built from TRBV4-3 and TRBJ2-7; weak D call: TRBD2 (6 bases). This CDR3 is 16 amino acids long. Germline V gene lookup returns CDR1 LGHNA and CDR2 YSLEER. The V end lost 1 base, the J end lost 3 bases, and 16 bases lay between the germline ends. In DNA form, the CDR3 reads TGCGCCAGCAGCCAAGTTAGCGGAGACACTTACTACGAGCAGTACTTC. Its protein product is CASSQVSGDTYYEQYF.

The V and J genes are TRBV5-1 and TRBJ2-3, with 7 bases identical to TRBD2. Trimming cost V 0 bases and J 0 bases; bases outside gene matches: 4. The length of the CDR3 is 16 residues. From germline, CDR1 is SGHRS and CDR2 YFSETQ. CDR3 bases: TGCGCCAGCAGCTTGGCCGCTAGCGGTAGCACAGATACGCAGTATTTT. It encodes CASSLAASGSTDTQYF.

The table lists this clonotype with a few counts. The chain combines TRBV10-3 with TRBJ2-5, with D possibly matching TRBD2 (6 bases). The V gene lost 8 bases and the J gene lost 0 bases, with 10 bases spanning the gap. CDR1 and CDR2 (germline): ENHRY, SYGVKD. The length of the CDR3 is 13 residues. CDR3 sequence: CAIARGYQETQYF. CDR3 in DNA: TGTGCCATCGCTCGGGGGTACCAAGAGACCCAGTACTTC.

This chain joins TRBV4-2 and TRBJ2-5; D is perhaps TRBD1 or TRBD2 (5 bases each). The CDR3 is made up of 15 amino acids. The ends were cut back, 2 bases at V and 1 base at J, with 11 bases in the middle. Germline V lookup: CDR1 LGHNA, CDR2 YNFKEQ. The CDR3 nucleotides are TGTGCCAGCAGCCAACATCCGGGGCCCCAAGAGACCCAGTACTTC. This gives the protein CASSQHPGPQETQYF.

The chain uses TRBV2 and TRBJ2-1; perhaps TRBD2 as D (5 bases). Trimming removed 6 bases at V and 0 bases at J, with 15 bases between. This CDR3 has 16 amino acids. In germline, CDR1 is SNHLY, CDR2 FYNNEI. The CDR3 here is CASSAPTGSSYNEQFF. Written as DNA, the CDR3 is TGTGCCAGCAGCGCCCCGACTGGGAGCTCCTACAATGAGCAGTTCTTC.

This clonotype was recorded once. One junction end does not reproduce the germline sequence, and a read error may be involved. The V and J genes are TRBV6-5 and TRBJ1-1, with D tentatively TRBD1 (5 bases). CDR1 is MNHEY, CDR2 SVGAGI, per germline. This CDR3 has 15 amino acids. The CDR3 coding sequence is TGTACCAGCAGTCGGGGGTTCTTGGAGAACACTGAAGCTTTCTTT. The encoded protein is CTSSRGFLENTEAFF.

As regards this clonotype: Germline and junction disagree at one end, which may indicate a read error. The genes are TRBV12-3 or TRBV12-4 and TRBJ2-6; D may match TRBD1 or TRBD2 (6 bases each). This CDR3 region has 19 residues. The CDR3 spells CASSFHLGGGPSGANVPTF. The CDR3 nucleotides are TGTGCCAGCAGCTTCCACCTAGGAGGGGGGCCGTCTGGGGCCAACGTCCCGACTTTC.

V and J are TRBV28 and TRBJ2-2; D is unclear. Germline CDR1 and CDR2: MDHEN and SYDVKM. V lost 7 bases to trimming and J lost 3 bases, with 6 bases between them. The CDR3 totals 12 residues. The DNA of the CDR3 is TGTGCCAGCAATGCTCACACCGGGGAGCTGTTTTTT. Amino acids: CASNAHTGELFF.

This clonotype was seen at least ten times. The rearrangement uses TRBV29-1 and TRBJ2-3, with TRBD2 matching 7 bases. The CDR3 loop spans 14 amino acids. The germline CDR1 and CDR2 sequences are SQVTM and ANQGSEA. V shed 0 bases and J 8 bases; nucleotides not matched to a gene: 8. As DNA, the CDR3 is TGCAGCGTTGAAGATCAACTAGCGATGGGTACGCAGTATTTT. Protein: CSVEDQLAMGTQYF.

This chain uses TRBV5-1 with TRBJ2-1; 12 bases match TRBD2. The germline V gene encodes CDR1 SGHRS and CDR2 YFSETQ. The trim removed 6 bases at V and 8 bases at J, leaving 6 bases unmatched. The length of the CDR3 is 14 residues. CDR3 amino acids: CASIPTSGSYEQFF. In DNA, the CDR3 is TGCGCCAGCATCCCGACTAGCGGGAGCTATGAGCAGTTCTTC.

The J gene is TRBJ2-7, the V gene TRBV10-3; D gene ambiguous. The CDR3 covers 14 residues. Trimming shortened V by 4 bases and J by 0 bases, and 10 bases separated the two germline ends. Looked up from germline, CDR1 is ENHRY and CDR2 is SYGVKD. CDR3 DNA sequence: TGTGCCATCAGTGTGGACGGAAGCTCCTACGAGCAGTACTTC. Translated, it gives CAISVDGSSYEQYF.

This clonotype was detected ten times or more. This chain connects TRBV21-1 to TRBJ2-3; the table names TRBD1, a call not compared with the DNA. TRBV21-1 is termed a pseudogene. The CDR3 is made up of 14 amino acids. The CDR3 region has the DNA TGTGCCAGCCCCCAGGACAGCCCACCAGATACGCAGTATTTT. Translating gives CASPQDSPPDTQYF.

This chain links TRBV15 with TRBJ2-1; TRBD2 might be the D (6 bases). CDR1 and CDR2 from the germline V gene are LNHNV and YYDKDF (reference sequence). The ends were cut back, 5 bases at V and 4 bases at J, with 18 bases in the middle. There are 16 residues in the CDR3. For the CDR3, the DNA is TGTGCCACCAGCCCTCCGGGACTGTTTATTTACAATGAGCAGTTCTTC. Its protein is CATSPPGLFIYNEQFF. Complete variable domain (other parts from reference TRBV15 and TRBJ2-1): DAMVIQNPRYQVTQFGKPVTLSCSQTLNHNVMYWYQQKSSQAPKLLFHYYDKDFNNEADTPDNFQSRRPNTSFCFLDIRSPGLGDTAMYLCATSPPGLFIYNEQFFGPGTRLTVL.

The CDR3 coding sequence is TGTGCCACCAGTGACCCGGGACTAGCGGGAGGTAACCACAATGAGCAGTTCTTC. Protein product: CATSDPGLAGGNHNEQFF. The chain uses TRBV24-1 and TRBJ2-1; TRBD2 matches at 15 bases. CDR3 size: 18 residues. The germline V gene encodes CDR1 KGHDR and CDR2 SFDVKD. With V trimmed by 4 bases and J by 5 bases, 8 bases remained unmatched.

The V and J genes are TRBV4-2 and TRBJ2-1; D is unclear. The CDR3 spans 14 residues. Looked up from germline, CDR1 is LGHNA and CDR2 is YNFKEQ. V lost 1 base and J lost 12, with 16 bases in between. The CDR3 sequence: CASSQARVSQGQFF. The CDR3 nucleotides read TGTGCCAGCAGCCAAGCCCGGGTCTCGCAAGGGCAGTTCTTC.

This clonotype was picked up a small number of times. The chain combines TRBV27 with TRBJ2-7; D is unresolved. The CDR3 extends over 13 amino acids. The germline gives CDR1 MNHEY, CDR2 SMNVEV (reference sequence). The V gene lost 5 bases and the J gene lost 5 bases, with 13 bases spanning the gap. CDR3 DNA sequence: TGTGCCAGCAGTCCCCGTGTATTGGACGAGCAGTACTTC. As protein: CASSPRVLDEQYF.

This chain links TRBV29-1 with TRBJ1-1; no clear D. The CDR3 consists of 13 residues. Per the germline V gene, CDR1 is SQVTM and CDR2 is ANQGSEA. V lost 4 bases to trimming and J lost 4 bases, with 13 bases between them. CDR3 amino acids: CSVAGNMSTEAFF. CDR3 sequence (DNA): TGCAGCGTTGCGGGTAACATGAGCACTGAAGCTTTCTTT.

In its sample, this clonotype was seen once. The chain is built from TRBV2 and TRBJ1-1; 8 bases align to TRBD1. Losses at the gene ends were 7 bases for V and 5 bases for J; bases not matched to a gene: 15. From germline, CDR1 is SNHLY and CDR2 FYNNEI. The CDR3 has 16 residues. For the CDR3, the DNA is TGTGCCAGCACTCAGGGGGCGATCGCGCTAGGTACTGAAGCTTTCTTT. It is translated as CASTQGAIALGTEAFF.

This clonotype was detected ten times or more. The chain links TRBV4-1 to TRBJ2-1, with 12 bases lining up with TRBD2. From germline, CDR1 is MGHRA and CDR2 YSYEKL. CDR3 size: 18 residues. V dropped 0 bases and J dropped 8; count of bases not matched to a gene: 11. CDR3 protein: CASSQEGLPSGGADEQFF. The CDR3 nucleotides read TGCGCCAGCAGCCAAGAAGGGCTCCCTAGCGGGGGGGCCGATGAGCAGTTCTTC.

J is TRBJ2-5 and V is TRBV7-9, with D unclear. The germline V gene has CDR1 SEHNR and CDR2 FQNEAQ (reference sequence). CDR3 length: 13 amino acids. Deletions cut 7 bases from V and 4 bases from J, with 13 bases between. Here the CDR3 reads CASNPRFSETQYF. The CDR3 region has the DNA TGTGCCAGCAACCCCCGGTTTTCAGAGACCCAGTACTTC.

This chain links TRBV5-1 with TRBJ2-6, with D possibly being TRBD1 (6 bases). The CDR3 consists of 16 residues. Germline V gives CDR1 SGHRS, CDR2 YFSETQ. With 3 bases removed from V and 4 bases from J, the gap between germline ends came to 14 bases. The DNA of the CDR3 is TGCGCCAGCAGCTCCTACAGGGCAGCCGGGGCCAACGTCCTGACTTTC. This sequence encodes CASSSYRAAGANVLTF.

Many counts were recorded for this clonotype. The V call is TRBV3-1, the J call TRBJ2-1, with 14 bases matching TRBD2. The CDR3 runs to 17 residues. V shed 0 bases and J 7 bases; nucleotides not matched to a gene: 5. Germline CDR1 is LGHDT and CDR2 is YNNKEL (reference sequence). In DNA, the CDR3 is TGTGCCAGCAGCCAAGATAGGGGGACTAGCGGGAGAAATGAGCAGTTCTTC. Residues: CASSQDRGTSGRNEQFF.

The V gene is TRBV27, the J gene TRBJ2-4; tentatively, D is TRBD1 (5 bases). Germline V gives CDR1 MNHEY, CDR2 SMNVEV (reference sequence). The CDR3 contains 13 residues. V lost 7 bases and J 4 bases, leaving 11 bases between the germline ends. As DNA, the CDR3 is TGTGCCAGCAACCTGGCAGGGAAAAACATTCAGTACTTC. It encodes CASNLAGKNIQYF.

The J gene is TRBJ2-7, the V gene TRBV30; D is uncertain. Germline V gene data show CDR1 as GTSNPN and CDR2 as SVGIG (reference sequence). This CDR3 is 12 amino acids long. Trimming took 0 bases from V and 6 from J, leaving 9 bases between them. The CDR3 protein is CAWSVNFFEQYF. The CDR3 DNA reads TGTGCCTGGAGTGTCAACTTTTTCGAGCAGTACTTC.

Of note for this clonotype: The junction and the germline gene differ at one end; a read error may be behind it. The chain uses TRBV4-3 and TRBJ2-1; D uncertain. From germline, CDR1 is LGHNA and CDR2 YSLEER. This CDR3 region has 16 residues. CDR3 sequence (DNA): TGCGCCAGCAGCCAAGATCCAAGCCCAGGCTACAATGAGCAGTTCTTT. Amino acids: CASSQDPSPGYNEQFF.

Notes on this clonotype: At one end, the junction sequence differs from germline, possibly due to a read error. The V gene is TRBV7-9, the J gene TRBJ2-1, with 9 bases identical to TRBD2. Looked up from germline, CDR1 is SEHNR and CDR2 is FQNEAQ (reference sequence). The CDR3 has 16 amino acids. The DNA for the CDR3 is TGTGTCAGCAGCGAGACTAGCGGAGCCTTATACAATGAGCAGTTCTTC. This encodes CVSSETSGALYNEQFF.